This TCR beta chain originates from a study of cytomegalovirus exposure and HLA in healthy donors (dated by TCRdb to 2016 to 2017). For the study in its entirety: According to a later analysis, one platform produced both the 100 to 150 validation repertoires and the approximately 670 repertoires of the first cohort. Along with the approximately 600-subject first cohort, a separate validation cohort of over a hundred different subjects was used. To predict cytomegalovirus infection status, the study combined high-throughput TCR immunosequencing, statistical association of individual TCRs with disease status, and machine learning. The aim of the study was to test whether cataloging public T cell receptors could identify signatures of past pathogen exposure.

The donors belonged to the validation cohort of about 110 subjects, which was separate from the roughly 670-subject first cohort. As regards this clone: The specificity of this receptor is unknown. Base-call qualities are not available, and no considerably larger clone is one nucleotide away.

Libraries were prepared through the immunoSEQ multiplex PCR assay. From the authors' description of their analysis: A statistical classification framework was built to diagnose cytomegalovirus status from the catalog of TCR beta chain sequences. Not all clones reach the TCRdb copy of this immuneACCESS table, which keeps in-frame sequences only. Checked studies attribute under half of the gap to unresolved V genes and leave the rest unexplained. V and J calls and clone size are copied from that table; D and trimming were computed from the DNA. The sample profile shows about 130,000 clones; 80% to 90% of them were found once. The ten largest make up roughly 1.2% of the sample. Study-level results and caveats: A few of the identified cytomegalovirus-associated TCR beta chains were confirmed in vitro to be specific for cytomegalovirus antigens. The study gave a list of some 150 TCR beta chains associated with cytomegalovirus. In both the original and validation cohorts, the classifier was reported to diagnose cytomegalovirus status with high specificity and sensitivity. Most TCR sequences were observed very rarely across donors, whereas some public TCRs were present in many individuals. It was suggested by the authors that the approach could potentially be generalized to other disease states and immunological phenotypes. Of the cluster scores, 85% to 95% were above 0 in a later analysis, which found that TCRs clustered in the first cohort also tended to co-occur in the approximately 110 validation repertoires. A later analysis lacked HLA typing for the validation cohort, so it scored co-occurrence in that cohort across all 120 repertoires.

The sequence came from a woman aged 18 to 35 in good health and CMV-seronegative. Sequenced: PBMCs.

The nucleotides read TGTGCCAGCAGCCCGATTGGAGGGGGCGGCGACGAGCAGTACTTC. Its coded protein is CASSPIGGGGDEQYF. The V and J genes are TRBV9 and TRBJ2-7, and possibly TRBD1, on 7 matching bases. Trimming takes 4 bases from V and 5 bases from J, and the germline ends sit 19 bases apart. From the cysteine through the phenylalanine, the CDR3 covers 15 amino acids. Only the CDR3 DNA stays, 45 bases, in frame from base 1. CDR1 SGDLS and CDR2 YYNGEE are derived from the germline V gene.